The 13 T cell receptor beta chains reported below all come from one sample, sequenced in a study of response to subunit inactivated influenza vaccine. MiXCR was run by TCRdb on the RT-PCR reads, yielding one entry per CDR3 protein. In the table there are 700,000 to 900,000 distinct CDR3 sequences, approximately 21% of which are singletons. Specimen: PBMCs from blood, collected roughly 5 days after vaccination. The receptors were sampled from a man in his forties or fifties who received an inactivated influenza vaccine.

The chain is built from TRBV5-6 and TRBJ2-3, with D unclear. The V gene lost 4 bases and the J gene lost 0 bases, with 9 bases spanning the gap. This CDR3 contains 14 residues. Germline CDR1 SGHDT, CDR2 YYEEEE. CDR3 residues: CASSKVKSTDTQYF. CDR3 in DNA: TGTGCCAGCAGCAAGGTGAAAAGCACAGATACGCAGTATTTT.

The V gene is TRBV25-1, the J gene TRBJ2-5; D possibly matches TRBD1 or TRBD2 (5 bases each). The CDR3 sequence is 15 residues long. Per the germline V gene, CDR1 is MGHDK and CDR2 is SYGVNS. The germline V and J ends were trimmed by 2 bases and 5 bases, with 15 bases remaining between them. CDR3 residues: CASSETGAMKETQYF. CDR3 coding DNA: TGTGCCAGCAGTGAAACCGGGGCGATGAAGGAGACCCAGTACTTC.

The V call is TRBV7-2, the J call TRBJ2-7, with unresolved D. The V end was cut by 6 bases, the J end by 7 bases, with 25 bases between. The germline gives CDR1 SGHTA, CDR2 FQGNSA. This CDR3 has 16 residues. The CDR3 loop reads CASSPFVAGRAGEQYF. DNA for the CDR3: TGTGCCAGCAGTCCATTTGTCGCCGGGCGCGCTGGAGAGCAGTACTTC.

The table lists this clonotype with a few counts. The chain combines TRBV7-2 with TRBJ2-5, with D possibly matching TRBD2 (5 bases). Between the trimmed V and J ends, which lost 5 bases and 1 base, there was a span of 11 bases. CDR1 SGHTA and CDR2 FQGNSA come from the germline V gene. The CDR3 consists of 14 residues. This chain's CDR3 is CASSARLSQETQYF. The DNA for the CDR3 is TGTGCCAGCAGCGCCCGACTATCCCAAGAGACCCAGTACTTC.

The chain recombines TRBV20-1 with TRBJ2-7, with 7 bases lining up with TRBD2. Germline CDR1 and CDR2: DFQATT and SNEGSKA (reference sequence). This CDR3 has 14 residues. V lost 6 bases, J lost 7 bases, and 15 bases stayed unmatched. CDR3 sequence (DNA): TGCAGTGCAAAGGGTCAGCGGGGAGATGGGGAGCAGTACTTC. It yields the protein CSAKGQRGDGEQYF.

CDR3 in amino acids: CSASQGTGYGYTF. The DNA of the CDR3 is TGCAGTGCTAGCCAAGGGACGGGCTATGGCTACACCTTC. The chain is built from TRBV20-1 and TRBJ1-2, with D possibly matching TRBD1 (5 bases). Germline V CDR1 and CDR2: DFQATT, SNEGSKA (reference sequence). The CDR3 is 13 amino acids. V lost 3 bases to trimming and J lost 4 bases, with 12 bases between them.

The chain links TRBV12-3 or TRBV12-4 to TRBJ2-3; D is uncertain. The CDR3 loop spans 13 amino acids. V was clipped by 7 bases and J by 4 bases, with 12 bases between them. CDR3 loop: CASTARTSDTQYF. CDR3 in DNA: TGTGCCAGCACCGCTCGGACCTCAGATACGCAGTATTTT.

This clonotype was counted between two and nine times. The genes are TRBV11-2 and TRBJ2-7; TRBD1 aligns across 7 bases. Trimming took 5 bases from V and 0 from J; bases not matched to a gene: 4. The germline V gene encodes CDR1 SGHAT and CDR2 FQNNGV. The CDR3 is 14 residues long. CDR3 DNA sequence: TGTGCCAGCAGCATCTACAGGGGCTCCTACGAGCAGTACTTC. Translating it yields CASSIYRGSYEQYF. Complete variable domain (other parts from reference TRBV11-2 and TRBJ2-7): EAGVAQSPRYKIIEKRQSVAFWCNPISGHATLYWYQQILGQGPKLLIQFQNNGVVDDSQLPKDRFSAERLKGVDSTLKIQPAKLEDSAVYLCASSIYRGSYEQYFGPGTRLTVT.

This clonotype turned up a few times. The chain employs TRBV20-1 and TRBJ1-1; D not resolved. The V gene lost 2 bases and the J gene lost 3 bases, with 13 bases spanning the gap. The CDR3 consists of 14 residues. Germline lookup yields CDR1 DFQATT and CDR2 SNEGSKA (reference sequence). CDR3 coding DNA: TGCAGTGCTAGATCCATCACAGCTTACACTGAAGCTTTCTTT. Encoded protein: CSARSITAYTEAFF.

Comment on this clonotype: A clone one base away is much larger, so this may be a read error. The chain recombines TRBV6-5 with TRBJ2-7; either TRBD1 or TRBD2 may fit D (5 bases each). This CDR3 spans 18 amino acids. Germline values: CDR1 MNHEY, CDR2 SVGAGI. CDR3 nucleotides: TGTGCCAGCAGTTACTCTAGTCCCGGACACCTAGCCTCCTACGAGCGGTACTTC. This sequence encodes CASSYSSPGHLASYERYF.

This clonotype was detected only a few times. The chain joins TRBV12-3 or TRBV12-4 to TRBJ1-6; 8 bases are shared with TRBD1. This CDR3 has 16 residues. J lost 7 bases, V lost 1 base, and 6 bases had no gene match. The CDR3 nucleotides read TGTGCCAGCAGTTTAGATTATAACAGGGGGAATTCACCCCTCCACTTT. It is translated as CASSLDYNRGNSPLHF.

Comment on this clonotype: A read error may explain this, as a much larger clone is one base away. The gene calls are TRBV28 and TRBJ2-2; perhaps D is TRBD1 or TRBD2 (6 bases each). CDR1 MDHEN and CDR2 SYDVKM come from the germline V gene. The CDR3 covers 13 residues. The CDR3 loop is CASKEGGTEELFF. The DNA for the CDR3 is TGTGCCAGCAAGGAAGGGGGGACCGAGGAGCTGTTTTTT.

The J gene is TRBJ2-2, the V gene TRBV5-1; 8 positions match TRBD2. The CDR3 covers 17 residues. J was trimmed by 0 bases and V by 0 bases; bases with no gene match: 4. CDR1 SGHRS and CDR2 YFSETQ come from the germline V gene. Here the CDR3 reads CASSLESGGPNTGELFF. The CDR3 nucleotides are TGCGCCAGCAGCTTGGAATCGGGGGGGCCGAACACCGGGGAGCTGTTTTTT.